This note documents a single T cell receptor (beta chain) sequence. This entry is derived from a study of blood T cell repertoires in COVID-19. The authors' processing: Reference gene primers were amplified, and this amplification served to estimate nucleated cell counts. Sequenced by immunoSEQ multiplex PCR; TCRdb stores in-frame clones only, minus some. V and J calls and clone size are copied from that table; D and trimming were computed from the DNA. This sample carries roughly 440,000 clones, approximately 90% of them seen once, and the ten largest clones take roughly 13%. CDR3 length: 14 residues. The germline V gene encodes CDR1 KGHDR and CDR2 SFDVKD. Unmatched junction bases numbered 8, after V lost 9 bases and J lost 4 bases.

The rearrangement uses TRBV24-1 and TRBJ2-3, with 8 bases identical to TRBD1. The origin of this receptor is a woman aged 45 to 65 with COVID-19, enrolled during active disease. Sequenced material: peripheral blood. The CDR3 nucleotides read TGTGCCACCTCACGGACAGGGTCGGCAGATACGCAGTATTTT. Residues: CATSRTGSADTQYF.